This is a list of T cell receptor beta chains from one sample in a study of T cell responses to AZD1222 COVID-19 vaccine. The repertoire was sequenced with immunoSEQ multiplex PCR; TCRdb's copy has only in-frame clones and lacks some. The table shows about 81,000 clones, with around 90% occurring only once. This specimen consisted of peripheral blood, obtained 28 days after the second AZD1222 dose. The receptors stem from an adult who received the AZD1222 COVID-19 vaccine. CDR3s include the opening cysteine and the closing phenylalanine or tryptophan. Fields, in order: V gene, clone size, D gene, J gene, CDR3 protein, CDR3 DNA. D genes are given only for firm matches. Rows give clone size only sometimes, using once, few, many, or a class for an expanded clone.

TRBV6-5,-,-,TRBJ1-5,CASSPDRTSNQPQHF,TGTGCCAGCAGTCCTGACAGGACTAGCAATCAGCCCCAGCATTTT
TRBV5-1,-,-,TRBJ1-3,CASSPTVGFGNTIYF,TGCGCCAGCAGCCCCACGGTAGGGTTCGGAAACACCATATATTTT
TRBV7-9,-,-,TRBJ1-6,CASSLAGVGSPLHF,TGTGCCAGCAGCTTAGCCGGGGTCGGTTCACCCCTCCACTTT
TRBV6-5,-,-,TRBJ1-6,CASSYRGVGNSPLHF,TGTGCCAGCAGTTACCGGGGGGTCGGCAATTCACCCCTCCACTTT
TRBV29-1,-,TRBD1,TRBJ2-7,CSTRGTGAYEQYF,TGCAGCACCCGGGGGACAGGAGCCTACGAGCAGTACTTC
TRBV29-1,-,-,TRBJ2-3,CSVGSGSDTQYF,TGCAGCGTTGGGTCCGGCTCAGATACGCAGTATTTT
TRBV29-1,-,-,TRBJ2-1,CSVEDRTESSYNEQFF,TGCAGCGTTGAAGATCGGACAGAGAGCTCCTACAATGAGCAGTTCTTC
TRBV28,-,-,TRBJ2-3,CASRVSTDTQYF,TGTGCCAGCAGGGTGTCGACAGATACGCAGTATTTT
TRBV29-1,-,-,TRBJ2-1,CSVEDPLLSAGFSYNEQFF,TGCAGCGTTGAAGACCCCCTCCTCTCGGCGGGATTCTCCTACAATGAGCAGTTCTTC
TRBV19,-,TRBD2,TRBJ2-5,CASSIGGLAGAKQETQYF,TGTGCCAGTAGTATTGGAGGACTAGCGGGGGCCAAACAAGAGACCCAGTACTTC
TRBV7-8,-,-,TRBJ2-1,CASSPRPVSYNEQFF,TGTGCCAGCAGCCCTCGACCTGTATCCTACAATGAGCAGTTCTTC
TRBV19,few,-,TRBJ1-5,CASSIGTYSNQPQHF,TGTGCCAGTAGTATAGGAACCTATAGCAATCAGCCCCAGCATTTT
TRBV3-1/TRBV3-2,-,-,TRBJ2-3,CASSLAGRASTDTQYF,TGTGCCAGCAGCCTAGCCGGGCGGGCGAGCACAGATACGCAGTATTTT
TRBV2,-,-,TRBJ2-3,CASSGSSTDTQYF,TGTGCCAGCAGTGGAAGCAGCACAGATACGCAGTATTTT
TRBV27,-,TRBD2,TRBJ2-7,CASSSGLAVYEQYF,TGTGCCAGCAGTTCGGGACTAGCGGTCTACGAGCAGTACTTC
TRBV9,-,-,TRBJ1-1,CASSVGVQGVREAFF,TGTGCCAGCAGCGTAGGGGTACAGGGAGTCAGAGAAGCTTTCTTT
TRBV5-4,-,-,TRBJ2-7,CASSEGVYEQYF,TGTGCCAGCAGCGAGGGAGTCTACGAGCAGTACTTC
TRBV6-5,-,TRBD1,TRBJ2-7,CASSGDREDEQYF,TGTGCCAGCAGCGGGGACAGGGAGGACGAGCAGTACTTC
TRBV28,-,-,TRBJ2-1,CASSGRRTSTGVSEQFF,TGTGCCAGCAGTGGGAGGCGCACCTCTACGGGGGTAAGTGAGCAGTTCTTC
TRBV6-5,few,-,TRBJ1-1,CASSYPTRGAEAFF,TGTGCCAGCAGTTACCCAACACGAGGGGCTGAAGCTTTCTTT
TRBV3-1/TRBV3-2,once,-,TRBJ1-3,CASSRSAGYTIYF,TGTGCCAGCAGCCGTAGCGCTGGATACACCATATATTTT
TRBV18,few,-,TRBJ1-2,CASSPGQGTGYTF,TGTGCCAGCTCACCAGGGCAGGGTACTGGCTACACCTTC
TRBV28,-,-,TRBJ1-2,CASSLISPGRIKDYGYTF,TGTGCCAGCAGTTTAATAAGCCCAGGTCGCATTAAGGATTATGGCTACACCTTC
TRBV27,-,-,TRBJ1-1,CASSLSPSDGTEAFF,TGTGCCAGCAGTTTATCGCCCTCGGACGGCACTGAAGCTTTCTTT
TRBV10-3,-,-,TRBJ2-4,CAISAQENIQYF,TGTGCCATCAGTGCTCAAGAAAACATTCAGTACTTC
TRBV10-3,-,-,TRBJ1-5,CAINGRGGQPQHF,TGTGCCATCAACGGTCGTGGCGGCCAGCCCCAGCATTTT
TRBV28,once,-,TRBJ1-3,CASSTLGDREGNTIYF,TGTGCCAGCAGTACTCTTGGGGACCGTGAAGGGAACACCATATATTTT
TRBV12-3/TRBV12-4,few,-,TRBJ1-5,CASSQISGNQHF,TGTGCCAGCAGTCAGATCTCCGGGAACCAGCATTTT
TRBV19,-,TRBD2,TRBJ2-1,CASGASGTGEQFF,TGTGCCAGCGGGGCTAGCGGGACCGGTGAGCAGTTCTTC
TRBV11-2,-,-,TRBJ1-1,CASSLRRGTEAFF,TGTGCCAGCAGCCTAAGACGGGGCACTGAAGCTTTCTTT
TRBV3-1/TRBV3-2,-,-,TRBJ1-3,CASSQRGHGNTIYF,TGTGCCAGCAGCCAAAGGGGTCACGGAAACACCATATATTTT
TRBV18,-,TRBD1,TRBJ1-6,CASSPAGQIGNSPLHF,TGTGCCAGCTCACCAGCGGGACAGATAGGGAATTCACCCCTCCACTTT
TRBV7-9,-,TRBD2,TRBJ2-1,CASSFPLTSDHNEQFF,TGTGCCAGCAGCTTCCCCTTGACTAGCGATCACAATGAGCAGTTCTTC
TRBV27,-,TRBD1,TRBJ1-6,CASSLWDRGAPLHF,TGTGCCAGCAGTTTATGGGACAGGGGGGCACCCCTCCACTTT
TRBV6-4,-,TRBD1,TRBJ1-2,CASWPGQGDGYTF,TGTGCCAGTTGGCCGGGACAGGGTGATGGCTACACCTTC
TRBV18,-,-,TRBJ1-5,CASSPGQARNQPQHF,TGTGCCAGCTCACCAGGTCAGGCGAGAAATCAGCCCCAGCATTTT
TRBV18,-,-,TRBJ2-5,CASSPQRKEETQYF,TGTGCCAGCTCACCACAAAGAAAGGAAGAGACCCAGTACTTC
TRBV10-3,-,-,TRBJ1-6,CAIRGLGPNSPLHF,TGTGCCATCAGGGGACTCGGGCCTAATTCACCCCTCCACTTT
TRBV27,once,-,TRBJ2-3,CASSPGVDTQYF,TGTGCCAGCAGCCCGGGAGTCGATACGCAGTATTTT
TRBV10-3,-,-,TRBJ2-2,CAISGGRRVTGELFF,TGTGCCATCAGTGGGGGTCGCAGGGTCACCGGGGAGCTGTTTTTT
TRBV6-5,-,-,TRBJ1-3,CASSYWGAAADTIYF,TGTGCCAGCAGTTATTGGGGAGCAGCGGCTGACACCATATATTTT
TRBV7-2,-,TRBD1,TRBJ1-2,CASSSGQVGLVGYTF,TGTGCCAGCAGCTCGGGACAGGTGGGGTTGGTTGGCTACACCTTC
TRBV19,once,-,TRBJ1-3,CASSITGSGNTIYF,TGTGCCAGTAGTATAACAGGCTCTGGAAACACCATATATTTT
TRBV15,-,-,TRBJ2-1,CATGVSYNEQFF,TGTGCCACCGGGGTCTCCTACAATGAGCAGTTCTTC
TRBV28,-,-,TRBJ1-1,CASRIPTGPVNTEAFF,TGTGCCAGCAGAATTCCTACCGGGCCTGTGAACACTGAAGCTTTCTTT
TRBV7-9,-,-,TRBJ1-4,CASSLATYEKLFF,TGTGCCAGCAGCTTAGCGACATATGAAAAACTGTTTTTT
TRBV4-1,-,TRBD2,TRBJ2-1,CASSQNLGGRTYNEQFF,TGCGCCAGCAGCCAAAACCTGGGCGGGAGAACCTACAATGAGCAGTTCTTC
TRBV30,-,-,TRBJ2-5,CAWSKGPRETQYF,TGTGCCTGGAGTAAAGGGCCCCGGGAGACCCAGTACTTC
TRBV2,-,-,TRBJ1-6,CASSDGGGEASPLHF,TGTGCCAGCAGTGATGGTGGCGGAGAGGCGTCACCCCTCCACTTT
TRBV5-1,-,TRBD2,TRBJ2-1,CASSFWTSGNIEWFF,TGCGCCAGCAGCTTTTGGACTAGCGGGAACATAGAGTGGTTCTTC
TRBV11-2,-,-,TRBJ2-3,CASSPTDTQYF,TGTGCCAGCAGCCCCACAGATACGCAGTATTTT
TRBV19,-,-,TRBJ1-3,CASRPGTANTIYF,TGTGCCAGTAGACCCGGGACGGCCAACACCATATATTTT
TRBV7-2,-,-,TRBJ1-3,CASSRGSWGNTIYF,TGTGCCAGCAGTCGCGGAAGCTGGGGAAACACCATATATTTT
TRBV15,-,TRBD2,TRBJ2-7,CATSRGIGTSDYEQYF,TGTGCCACCAGCAGAGGAATAGGAACTAGCGACTACGAGCAGTACTTC